The 18 T cell receptor beta chains listed next were all sequenced from one sample in a study of shared clonotypes between healthy human individuals. Profiled with immunoSEQ multiplex PCR; TCRdb holds only in-frame clones, not every one. The sample contains approximately 250,000 clones, approximately 65% of which appear only once. Sequenced sample: memory CD4+ T cells sorted from blood. Subset described: CD45RA-negative fraction. Receptors originate from a man in his thirties or forties in good health.

V gene TRBV30 combines with J gene TRBJ2-1, with 12 bases matching TRBD1. V trimming: 3 bases; J trimming: 6 bases; junction bases outside the gene matches: 3. Germline V lookup: CDR1 GTSNPN, CDR2 SVGIG (reference sequence). This CDR3 comprises 14 residues. CDR3 in amino acids: CAWSRDRGLNEQFF. In DNA, the CDR3 is TGTGCCTGGAGCAGGGACAGGGGGCTCAATGAGCAGTTCTTC.

The V and J genes are TRBV18 and TRBJ2-3; D is unclear. Germline assignment: CDR1 KGHSH and CDR2 LQKENI. Deletions cut 1 base from V and 1 base from J, with 6 bases between. This CDR3 contains 14 residues. The CDR3 region is CASSPQYGTDTQYF. In DNA form, the CDR3 reads TGTGCCAGCTCACCACAGTACGGCACAGATACGCAGTATTTT.

V is TRBV7-6 and J is TRBJ2-7; TRBD2 agrees at 7 bases. Unmatched junction bases numbered 5, after V lost 3 bases and J lost 3 bases. The germline V gene encodes CDR1 SGHVS and CDR2 FNYEAQ. CDR3 length: 14 residues. The CDR3 loop is CASSLGRGDYEQYF. The CDR3 DNA sequence: TGTGCCAGCAGCTTGGGTCGGGGGGACTACGAGCAGTACTTC. Variable domain in full (rest from reference TRBV7-6 and TRBJ2-7): GAGVSQSPRYKVTKRGQDVALRCDPISGHVSLYWYRQALGQGPEFLTYFNYEAQQDKSGLPNDRFSAERPEGSISTLTIQRTEQRDSAMYRCASSLGRGDYEQYFGPGTRLTVT.

Concerning this clone itself: One end of the junction varies from germline; a read error may be responsible. CDR3 nucleotide sequence: TGTGCCAGCAGCCCATCGACAGGGGGGTCACCGATTTTT. Protein sequence: CASSPSTGGSPIF. V and J are TRBV9 and TRBJ2-3; TRBD1 aligns across 9 bases. The CDR3 has 13 residues. CDR1 SGDLS and CDR2 YYNGEE come from the germline V gene.

With regard to this clone: This clone may be a read error of a much larger clone one base away. Other nucleotide sequences in the sample specify the same CDR3. The gene calls are TRBV5-8 and TRBJ2-3, with 9 bases identical to TRBD2. V lost 4 bases, J lost 1 base, and 7 bases stayed unmatched. This CDR3 contains 16 residues. The germline V gene has CDR1 SGHTS and CDR2 YDEGEE. The CDR3: CASSVLAGVGTDTQYF. The CDR3 DNA reads as TGTGCCAGCAGCGTTTTAGCGGGAGTGGGCACAGATACGCAGTATTTT.

The V and J genes are TRBV7-2 and TRBJ2-7, with 9 positions matching TRBD1. Germline CDR1 reads SGHTA; CDR2 reads FQGNSA. The CDR3 runs 18 residues. J lost 9 bases, V lost 2 bases, and 20 bases had no gene match. The CDR3 coding sequence is TGTGCCAGCAGCTTAACCGGGACAGGGCTGGGAACTGCCACTCGGCAGTACTTC. It yields the protein CASSLTGTGLGTATRQYF.

This clone appeared a single time. The rearrangement uses TRBV28 and TRBJ2-1, with D uncertain. This CDR3 region has 15 residues. Trimming cost V 6 bases and J 0 bases, with 12 bases left between them. Germline CDR1 MDHEN, CDR2 SYDVKM. CDR3 nucleotides: TGTGCCAGCAGCACTCCTTCGAGCTCCTACAATGAGCAGTTCTTC. This codes for CASSTPSSSYNEQFF.

This chain uses TRBV7-2 with TRBJ2-2; 7 positions agree with TRBD1. This CDR3 contains 17 residues. The V gene's germline CDR1 is SGHTA and CDR2 FQGNSA. J gave up 3 bases and V 3 bases, and 10 bases lay outside the gene matches. Written as DNA, the CDR3 is TGTGCCAGCAGCTTCTTACGAATGACAGGGTACACCGGGGAGCTGTTTTTT. Protein product: CASSFLRMTGYTGELFF.

The gene calls are TRBV7-3 and TRBJ2-3; 10 bases match TRBD2. CDR1 is SGHTA and CDR2 is FQGTGA in the germline V gene. V trimming: 5 bases; J trimming: 1 base; junction bases outside the gene matches: 3. The CDR3 runs 15 residues. CDR3 in amino acids: CASSHGLAGTDTQYF. CDR3 sequence (DNA): TGTGCCAGCAGCCACGGACTAGCGGGCACAGATACGCAGTATTTT.

Of note for this clone: Other DNA sequences in this specimen translate into the identical CDR3. The CDR3 region is CASSLGGQGAYEQYF. For the CDR3, the DNA is TGTGCCAGCAGCTTGGGGGGACAGGGGGCCTACGAGCAGTACTTC. V gene TRBV5-4 combines with J gene TRBJ2-7, with TRBD1 matching 11 bases. In germline, CDR1 is SGHNT, CDR2 YYREEE (reference sequence). V was pared by 0 bases and J by 2 bases, with 1 base of the junction left unmatched. CDR3 size: 15 residues.

Written as DNA, the CDR3 is TGTGCCAGCAGCTTAGTAAGTAGGGCCAAAAACATTCAGTACTTC. Translating gives CASSLVSRAKNIQYF. V usage is TRBV7-9 and J usage is TRBJ2-4; D gene ambiguous. V was trimmed by 1 base and J by 1 base, leaving 8 bases between them. This CDR3 region has 15 residues. CDR1 and CDR2 (germline): SEHNR, FQNEAQ (reference sequence). Full variable domain (remainder filled in from reference TRBV7-9 and TRBJ2-4): DTGVSQNPRHKITKRGQNVTFRCDPISEHNRLYWYRQTLGQGPEFLTYFQNEAQLEKSRLLSDRFSAERPKGSFSTLEIQRTEQGDSAMYLCASSLVSRAKNIQYFGAGTRLSVL.

The chain uses TRBV7-2 and TRBJ2-7; D possibly corresponds to TRBD1 (6 bases). Deletions cut 3 bases from V and 2 bases from J, with 14 bases between. The germline V gene has CDR1 SGHTA and CDR2 FQGNSA. CDR3 length: 15 amino acids. CDR3 region: CASSFATGRTYEQYF. In DNA form, the CDR3 reads TGTGCCAGCAGCTTCGCAACAGGGAGAACCTACGAGCAGTACTTC.

The chain joins TRBV12-5 to TRBJ2-1, with TRBD2 matching 11 bases. This CDR3 spans 17 amino acids. The junction had 14 bases not matched to a gene; V was cut back by 6 bases and J by 7 bases. CDR1 and CDR2 from the germline V gene are LGHNT and FRNRAP. The CDR3 reads CASGFSLSGLADNEQFF. The DNA of the CDR3 is TGTGCTAGTGGCTTCTCCCTGTCGGGACTAGCGGATAATGAGCAGTTCTTC.

In its sample, this clone was seen a few times. The V and J genes are TRBV11-2 and TRBJ1-5, with D maybe TRBD1 (5 bases). Germline CDR1 is SGHAT and CDR2 is FQNNGV. The CDR3 runs to 14 residues. Trimming took 4 bases from V and 5 from J, leaving 12 bases between them. The CDR3 DNA is TGTGCCAGCAGCTCGGGGCGCGTCGATCAGCCCCAGCATTTT. Amino acid sequence: CASSSGRVDQPQHF.

The gene calls are TRBV11-2 and TRBJ2-3, with a tentative D call TRBD1 (6 bases). The V end lost 5 bases, the J end lost 9 bases, and 15 bases lay between the germline ends. The CDR3 is 13 residues long. CDR1 and CDR2 (germline): SGHAT, FQNNGV. CDR3 nucleotide sequence: TGTGCCAGCAGCCCTCGACAGGCGTACACGCAGTATTTT. It is translated as CASSPRQAYTQYF.

V is TRBV6-5 and J is TRBJ2-7; TRBD2 agrees at 10 bases. Germline lookup yields CDR1 MNHEY and CDR2 SVGAGI. With V trimmed by 7 bases and J by 6 bases, 6 bases remained unmatched. The CDR3 is made up of 13 amino acids. Here the CDR3 DNA reads TGTGCCAGCACTAGCGGGAGTTTGGGCGAGCAGTACTTC. It yields the protein CASTSGSLGEQYF.

This clone appeared once. The J gene is TRBJ2-7, the V gene TRBV7-8; D uncertain. The V end was cut by 0 bases, the J end by 4 bases, with 10 bases between. The CDR3 totals 14 residues. Germline values: CDR1 SGHVS, CDR2 FQNEAQ. The CDR3 reads CASSLAGRKYEQYF. CDR3 nucleotide sequence: TGTGCCAGCAGCTTAGCCGGCAGGAAGTACGAGCAGTACTTC.

The rearrangement joins TRBV5-4 to TRBJ2-2, with 8 bases identical to TRBD2. Germline lookup yields CDR1 SGHNT and CDR2 YYREEE (reference sequence). The CDR3 length is 16 residues. With 6 bases clipped from V and 5 bases from J, the junction kept 12 bases outside the gene matches. Written as DNA, the CDR3 is TGTGCCAGCACGATAGTCGGACTAGCAGATACCGGGGAGCTGTTTTTT. It yields the protein CASTIVGLADTGELFF.